The text below deals with one T cell receptor beta chain. This sample was taken from a study of blood T cell repertoires in COVID-19. Study-wide context: Acute and convalescent COVID-19 specimens originated in the United States, Italy and Spain.

V lost 6 bases to trimming and J lost 7 bases, with 11 bases between them. CDR3 size: 11 residues. CDR1 and CDR2 (germline): DFQATT, SNEGSKA (reference sequence). How the authors handled the data: Amplification of reference gene primers provided the estimated nucleated cell counts. Assay: immunoSEQ multiplex PCR; the TCRdb copy retains only in-frame clones and omits some. D and trimming were read from the DNA, whereas the V and J calls and clone size are those reported in that table. The table has a few hundred thousand clones, roughly 85% seen once; the top ten hold over 15%. Sample: PBMCs or T cells enriched from blood (not recorded which). The TCR comes from a middle-aged man who had recovered from COVID-19. This chain links TRBV20-1 with TRBJ2-3; D might be TRBD1 (5 bases). The CDR3 DNA follows: TGCAGTGCCCGGCAGGGAAATACGCAGTATTTT. Protein sequence: CSARQGNTQYF.